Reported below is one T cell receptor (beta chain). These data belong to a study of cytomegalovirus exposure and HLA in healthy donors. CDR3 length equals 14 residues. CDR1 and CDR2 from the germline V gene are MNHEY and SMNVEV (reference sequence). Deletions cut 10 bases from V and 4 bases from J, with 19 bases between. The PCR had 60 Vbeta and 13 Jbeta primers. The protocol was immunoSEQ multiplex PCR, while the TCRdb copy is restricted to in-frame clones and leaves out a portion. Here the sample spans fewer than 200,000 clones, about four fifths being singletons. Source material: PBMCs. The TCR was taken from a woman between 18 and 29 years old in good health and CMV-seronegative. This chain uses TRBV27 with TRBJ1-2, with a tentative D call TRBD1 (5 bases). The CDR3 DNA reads TGTGCCACCCTCTCCCTGGGGGGGAGCTATGGCTACACCTTC. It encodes CATLSLGGSYGYTF.